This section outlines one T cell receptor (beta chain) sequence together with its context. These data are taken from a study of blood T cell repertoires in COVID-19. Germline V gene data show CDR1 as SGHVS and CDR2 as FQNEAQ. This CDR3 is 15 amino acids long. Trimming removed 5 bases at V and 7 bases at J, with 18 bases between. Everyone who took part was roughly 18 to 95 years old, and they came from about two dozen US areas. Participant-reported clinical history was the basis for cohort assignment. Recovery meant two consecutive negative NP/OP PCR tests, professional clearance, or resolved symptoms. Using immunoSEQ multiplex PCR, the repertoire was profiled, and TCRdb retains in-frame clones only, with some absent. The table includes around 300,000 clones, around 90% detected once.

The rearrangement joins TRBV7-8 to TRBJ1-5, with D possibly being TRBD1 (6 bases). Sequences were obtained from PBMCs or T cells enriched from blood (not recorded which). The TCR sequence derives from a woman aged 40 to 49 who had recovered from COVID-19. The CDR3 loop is CASSQGTSKNQPQHF. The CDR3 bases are TGTGCCAGCAGCCAAGGGACATCAAAGAACCAGCCCCAGCATTTT.